This T cell receptor (beta chain) was captured in a study of identical twins listed by TCRdb under 2016. Regarding the research as a whole: To test whether fetal clonotypes persist, this study deep-sequenced TCR alpha and beta repertoires from monozygotic twins, from unrelated adults of various ages, and from cord blood. Replicate twin experiments were performed at different times using different library preparation protocols to rule out contamination. Beyond this particular receptor, the publication reports: Excess twin sharing in beta out-of-frame sequences was weaker because fewer shared sequences lowered the signal-to-noise ratio. Invariant T cells such as MAIT and iNKT could partly confound zero-insertion analyses, though diverse VJ usage argued against this for most clonotypes. In monozygotic twins, recombination models systematically underestimated out-of-frame TCR alpha sharing, but the models matched the sharing seen between unrelated individuals. Conclusions relied on cross-sectional statistical analysis, since the same donors could not be followed over many years. Abundant cord blood beta clonotypes had fewer insertions, young adult naive repertoires showed a similar but weaker trend, and memory repertoires showed no such trend. Compared with coincidental sharing between unrelated individuals, out-of-frame TCR alpha sequences shared between twins showed an excess of sequences with low generation probability.

Looking up the germline V gene (reference sequence) yields CDR1 DFQATT and CDR2 SNEGSKA. The CDR3, cysteine through phenylalanine, is 15 amino acids long. Only CDR3 DNA remains: 45 bases, in frame from the first base. The V and J ends are trimmed by 2 bases and 5 bases, leaving 17 bases between them. As to this clonotype: Its recognized antigen is unknown. No much larger clone is present one base from it, and per-base qualities are unavailable.

Only healthy Caucasian donors were included. The study also sequenced three unrelated non-twin adults: a male aged 18 to 30, a male aged 50 to 60 and a female aged 50 to 60. Miltenyi CD45RO+ enrichment and human naive T-cell isolation kits were used to isolate memory (CD45RO+) and naive T cells from PBMC. Libraries were constructed by 5' RACE. Sequencing instrument: Illumina HiSeq 2000. Template switching introduced a universal primer binding site; the final cDNA contained a unique molecular identifier, enabling accurate counting of TCR cDNA molecules. First-strand cDNA for TCR alpha and beta chains was synthesized from specific primers in the conserved constant-segment region. To control for contamination, every cDNA library carried two barcodes: a SMART-Mk sample barcode plus Illumina barcodes. TruSeq adapter sequences along with Illumina sample barcodes were introduced in two successive PCR steps. TCR alpha and beta cDNA libraries were sequenced on the Illumina HiSeq platform with custom primers. The authors processed their data as follows. Unique molecular identifiers were extracted from raw reads with MiGEC, and CDR3 positions were determined with MiXCR. Recombination models were inferred per individual with the repgenHMM and IGoR tools using an EM algorithm. Shared clonotype analysis was performed with the tcR package in R, normalizing sharing by the product of cloneset sizes. To study raw recombination free of thymic and clonal selection effects, out-of-frame nonproductive sequences were analyzed. The public sequencing data were trimmed at Q25 with fastp and processed into clonotypes with MiXCR by TCRdb, which kept only in-frame beta chains. Each CDR3 protein appears once, grouped with its most common genes and DNA. These V and J calls originate from TCRdb's pipeline instead of the authors' own analysis. In this sample the table shows around 670,000 distinct CDR3 sequences, 5.5% to 7.5% of which occur a single time. The ten largest clones take up about 1.8% of the sample.

This clonotype was sampled from a man aged 18 to 30 in good health. The rearranged chain carries TRBV20-1 and TRBJ2-3; the D gene is perhaps TRBD1 or TRBD2, as each covers 6 bases. The sequencing input was naive T cells sorted from blood. The intended sense of this specimen's cell subset or site label: cells isolated with a human naive T-cell isolation kit. The CDR3 amino acid sequence is: CSARILGGGEDTQYF. The sequenced DNA is TGCAGTGCTAGAATCCTTGGAGGGGGAGAAGATACGCAGTATTTT.